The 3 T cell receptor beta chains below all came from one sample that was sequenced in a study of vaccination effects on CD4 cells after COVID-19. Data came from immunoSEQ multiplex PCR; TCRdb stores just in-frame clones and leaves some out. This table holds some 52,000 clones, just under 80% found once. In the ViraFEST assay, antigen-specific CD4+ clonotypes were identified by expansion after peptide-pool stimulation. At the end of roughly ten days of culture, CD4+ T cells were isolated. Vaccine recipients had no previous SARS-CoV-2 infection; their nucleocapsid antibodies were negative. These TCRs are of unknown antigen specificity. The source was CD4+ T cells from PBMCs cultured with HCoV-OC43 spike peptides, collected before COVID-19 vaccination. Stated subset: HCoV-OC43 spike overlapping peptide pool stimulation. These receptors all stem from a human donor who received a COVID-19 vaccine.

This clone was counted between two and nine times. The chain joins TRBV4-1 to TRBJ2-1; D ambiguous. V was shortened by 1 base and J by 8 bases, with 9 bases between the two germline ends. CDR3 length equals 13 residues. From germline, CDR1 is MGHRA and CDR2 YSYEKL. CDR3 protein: CASSQVNGYEQFF. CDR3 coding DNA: TGCGCCAGCAGCCAAGTTAACGGGTATGAGCAGTTCTTC.

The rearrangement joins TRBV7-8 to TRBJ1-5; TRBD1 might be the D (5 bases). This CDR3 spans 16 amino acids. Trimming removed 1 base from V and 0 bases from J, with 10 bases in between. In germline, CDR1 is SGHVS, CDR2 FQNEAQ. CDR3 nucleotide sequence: TGTGCCAGCAGCTTAGATGGGGCCTATAGCAATCAGCCCCAGCATTTT. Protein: CASSLDGAYSNQPQHF.

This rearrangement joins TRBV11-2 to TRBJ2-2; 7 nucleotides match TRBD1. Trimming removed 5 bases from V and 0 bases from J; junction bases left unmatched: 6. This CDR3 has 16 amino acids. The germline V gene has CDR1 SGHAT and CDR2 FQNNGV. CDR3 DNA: TGTGCCAGCAGCCAGGACAGGAGGACGAACACCGGGGAGCTGTTTTTT. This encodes CASSQDRRTNTGELFF. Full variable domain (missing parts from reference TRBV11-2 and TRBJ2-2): EAGVAQSPRYKIIEKRQSVAFWCNPISGHATLYWYQQILGQGPKLLIQFQNNGVVDDSQLPKDRFSAERLKGVDSTLKIQPAKLEDSAVYLCASSQDRRTNTGELFFGEGSRLTVL.